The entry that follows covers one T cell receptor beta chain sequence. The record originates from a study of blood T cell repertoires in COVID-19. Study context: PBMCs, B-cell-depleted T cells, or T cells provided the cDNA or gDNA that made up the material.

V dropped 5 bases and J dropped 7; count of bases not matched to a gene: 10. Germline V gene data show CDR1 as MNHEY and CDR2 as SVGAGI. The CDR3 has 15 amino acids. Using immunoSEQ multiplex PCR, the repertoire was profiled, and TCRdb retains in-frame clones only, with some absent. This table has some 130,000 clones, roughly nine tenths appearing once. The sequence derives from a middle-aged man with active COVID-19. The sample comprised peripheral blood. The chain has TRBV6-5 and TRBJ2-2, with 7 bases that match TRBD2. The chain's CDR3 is CASSRGLGSRGELFF. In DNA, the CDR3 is TGTGCCAGCAGTCGTGGACTAGGCTCCCGCGGGGAGCTGTTTTTT.